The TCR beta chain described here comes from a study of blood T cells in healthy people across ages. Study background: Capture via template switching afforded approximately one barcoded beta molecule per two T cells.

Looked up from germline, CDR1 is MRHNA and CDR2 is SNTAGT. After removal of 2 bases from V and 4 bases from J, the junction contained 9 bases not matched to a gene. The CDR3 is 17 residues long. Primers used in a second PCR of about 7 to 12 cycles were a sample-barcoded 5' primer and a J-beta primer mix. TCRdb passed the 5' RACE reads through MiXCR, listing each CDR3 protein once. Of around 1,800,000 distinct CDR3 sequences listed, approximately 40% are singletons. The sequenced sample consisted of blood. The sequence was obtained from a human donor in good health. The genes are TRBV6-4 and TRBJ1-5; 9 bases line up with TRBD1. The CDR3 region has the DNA TGTGCCAGCAGTGACCCTAATAGGACAGGGGAGAATCAGCCCCAGCATTTT. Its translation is CASSDPNRTGENQPQHF.